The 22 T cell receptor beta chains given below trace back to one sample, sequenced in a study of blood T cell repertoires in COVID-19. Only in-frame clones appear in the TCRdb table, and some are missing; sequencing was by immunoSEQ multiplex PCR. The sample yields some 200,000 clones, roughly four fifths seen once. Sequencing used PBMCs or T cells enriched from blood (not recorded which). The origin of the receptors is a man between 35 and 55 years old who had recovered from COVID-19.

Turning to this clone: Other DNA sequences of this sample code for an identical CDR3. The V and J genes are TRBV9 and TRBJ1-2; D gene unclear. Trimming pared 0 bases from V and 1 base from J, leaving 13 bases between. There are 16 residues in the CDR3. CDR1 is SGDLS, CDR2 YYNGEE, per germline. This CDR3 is CASSVGGQASNYGYTF. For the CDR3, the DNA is TGTGCCAGCAGCGTAGGTGGGCAGGCGAGTAACTATGGCTACACCTTC.

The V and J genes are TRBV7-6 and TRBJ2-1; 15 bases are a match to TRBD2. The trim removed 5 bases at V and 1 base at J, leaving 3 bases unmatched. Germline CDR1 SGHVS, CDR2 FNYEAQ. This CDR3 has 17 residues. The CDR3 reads CASSTGLAGGSYNEQFF. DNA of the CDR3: TGTGCCAGCAGCACGGGACTAGCGGGAGGATCCTACAATGAGCAGTTCTTC. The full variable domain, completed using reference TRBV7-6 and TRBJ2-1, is GAGVSQSPRYKVTKRGQDVALRCDPISGHVSLYWYRQALGQGPEFLTYFNYEAQQDKSGLPNDRFSAERPEGSISTLTIQRTEQRDSAMYRCASSTGLAGGSYNEQFFGPGTRLTVL.

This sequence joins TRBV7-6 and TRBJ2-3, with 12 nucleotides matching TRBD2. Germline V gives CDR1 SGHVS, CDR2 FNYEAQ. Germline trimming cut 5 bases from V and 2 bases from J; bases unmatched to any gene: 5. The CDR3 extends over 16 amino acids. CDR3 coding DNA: TGTGCCAGCAGCCTTCTAGCGGGAGGGAACACAGATACGCAGTATTTT. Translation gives CASSLLAGGNTDTQYF.

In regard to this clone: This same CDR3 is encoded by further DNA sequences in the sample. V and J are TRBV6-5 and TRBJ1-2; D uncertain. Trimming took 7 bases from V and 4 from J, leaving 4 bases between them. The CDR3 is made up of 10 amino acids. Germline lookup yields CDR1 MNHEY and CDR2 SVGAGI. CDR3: CASTSYGYTF. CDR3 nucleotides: TGTGCCAGCACCTCCTATGGCTACACCTTC.

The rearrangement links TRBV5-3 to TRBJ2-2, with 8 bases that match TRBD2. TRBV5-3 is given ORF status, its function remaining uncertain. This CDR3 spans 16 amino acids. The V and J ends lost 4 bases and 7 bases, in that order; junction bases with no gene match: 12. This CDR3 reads CARSPFGTRGVGELFF. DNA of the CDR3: TGTGCCAGAAGCCCCTTCGGGACTAGGGGAGTCGGGGAGCTGTTTTTT.

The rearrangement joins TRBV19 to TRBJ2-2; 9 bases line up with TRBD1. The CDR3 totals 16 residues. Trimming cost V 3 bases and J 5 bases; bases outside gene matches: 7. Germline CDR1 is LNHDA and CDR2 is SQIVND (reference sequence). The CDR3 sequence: CASSMTGTGRTGELFF. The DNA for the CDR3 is TGTGCCAGTAGTATGACCGGGACAGGGCGGACCGGGGAGCTGTTTTTT. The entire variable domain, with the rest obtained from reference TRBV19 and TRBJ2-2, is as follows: DGGITQSPKYLFRKEGQNVTLSCEQNLNHDAMYWYRQDPGQGLRLIYYSQIVNDFQKGDIAEGYSVSREKKESFPLTVTSAQKNPTAFYLCASSMTGTGRTGELFFGEGSRLTVL.

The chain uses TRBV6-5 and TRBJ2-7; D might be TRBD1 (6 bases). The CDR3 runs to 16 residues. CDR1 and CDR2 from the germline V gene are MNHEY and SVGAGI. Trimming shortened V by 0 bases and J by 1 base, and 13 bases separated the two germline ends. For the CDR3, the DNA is TGTGCCAGCAGTTACTCGAGGGGGACCATATCCTACGAGCAGTACGTC. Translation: CASSYSRGTISYEQYV.

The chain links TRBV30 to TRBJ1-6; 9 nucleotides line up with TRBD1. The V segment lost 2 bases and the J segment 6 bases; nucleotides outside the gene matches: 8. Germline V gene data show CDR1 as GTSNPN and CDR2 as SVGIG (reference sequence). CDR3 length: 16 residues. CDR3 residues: CAWSPTGQGGNSPLHF. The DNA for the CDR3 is TGTGCCTGGAGTCCTACGGGACAGGGAGGTAATTCACCCCTCCACTTT.

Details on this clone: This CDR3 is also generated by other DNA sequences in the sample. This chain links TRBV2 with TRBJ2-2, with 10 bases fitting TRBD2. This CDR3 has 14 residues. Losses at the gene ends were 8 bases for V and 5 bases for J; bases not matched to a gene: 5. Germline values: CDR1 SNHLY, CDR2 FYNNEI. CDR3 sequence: CASRGLADTGELFF. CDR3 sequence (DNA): TGTGCCAGCCGTGGACTAGCGGATACCGGGGAGCTGTTTTTT.

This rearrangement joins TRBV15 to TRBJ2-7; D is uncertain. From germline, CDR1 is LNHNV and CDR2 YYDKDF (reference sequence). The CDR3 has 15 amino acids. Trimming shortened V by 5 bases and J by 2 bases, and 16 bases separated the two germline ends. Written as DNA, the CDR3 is TGTGCCACCAGCCGAGTCGGGTTTTACACCTACGAGCAGTACTTC. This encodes CATSRVGFYTYEQYF.

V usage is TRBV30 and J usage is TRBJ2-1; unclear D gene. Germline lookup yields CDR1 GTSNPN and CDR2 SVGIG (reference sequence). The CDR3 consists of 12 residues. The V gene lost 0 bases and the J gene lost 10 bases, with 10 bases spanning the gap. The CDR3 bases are TGTGCCTGGAGTGTATTGGCGGAGGAGCAGTTCTTC. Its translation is CAWSVLAEEQFF.

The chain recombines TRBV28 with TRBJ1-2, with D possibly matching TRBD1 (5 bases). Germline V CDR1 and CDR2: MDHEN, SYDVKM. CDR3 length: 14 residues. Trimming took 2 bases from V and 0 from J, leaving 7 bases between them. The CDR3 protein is CASSLRGTNYGYTF. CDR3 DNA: TGTGCCAGCAGTTTAAGGGGTACTAACTATGGCTACACCTTC.

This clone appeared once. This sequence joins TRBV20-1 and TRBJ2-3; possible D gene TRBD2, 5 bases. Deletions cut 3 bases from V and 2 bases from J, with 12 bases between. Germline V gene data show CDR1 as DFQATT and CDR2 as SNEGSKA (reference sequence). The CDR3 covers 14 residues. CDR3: CSASIGRATDTQYF. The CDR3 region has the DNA TGCAGTGCTAGTATCGGGCGGGCCACAGATACGCAGTATTTT.

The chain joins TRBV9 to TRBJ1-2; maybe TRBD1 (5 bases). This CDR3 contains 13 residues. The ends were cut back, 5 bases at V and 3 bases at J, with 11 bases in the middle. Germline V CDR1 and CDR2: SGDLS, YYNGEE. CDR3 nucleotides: TGTGCCAGCAGTCCCAGGGTGGACTATGGCTACACCTTC. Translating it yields CASSPRVDYGYTF.

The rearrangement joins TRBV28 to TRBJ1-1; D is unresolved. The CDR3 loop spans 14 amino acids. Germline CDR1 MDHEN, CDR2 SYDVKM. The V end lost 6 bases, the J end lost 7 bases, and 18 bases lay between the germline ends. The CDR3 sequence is CASSGMPNSDEAFF. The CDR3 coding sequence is TGTGCCAGCAGCGGGATGCCGAACAGCGATGAAGCTTTCTTT.

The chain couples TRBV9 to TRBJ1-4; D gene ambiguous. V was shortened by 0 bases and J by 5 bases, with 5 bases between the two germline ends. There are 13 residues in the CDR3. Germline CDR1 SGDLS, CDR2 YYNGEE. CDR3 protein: CASSVDANEKLFF. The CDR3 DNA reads TGTGCCAGCAGCGTAGATGCGAATGAAAAACTGTTTTTT.

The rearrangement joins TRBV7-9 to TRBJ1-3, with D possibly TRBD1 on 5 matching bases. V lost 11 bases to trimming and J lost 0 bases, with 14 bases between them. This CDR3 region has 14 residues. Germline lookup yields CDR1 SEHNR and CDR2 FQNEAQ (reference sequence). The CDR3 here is CAGVVGDSGNTIYF. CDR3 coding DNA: TGTGCCGGGGTGGTAGGGGACTCTGGAAACACCATATATTTT. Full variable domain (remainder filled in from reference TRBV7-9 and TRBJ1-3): DTGVSQNPRHKITKRGQNVTFRCDPISEHNRLYWYRQTLGQGPEFLTYFQNEAQLEKSRLLSDRFSAERPKGSFSTLEIQRTEQGDSAMYLCAGVVGDSGNTIYFGEGSWLTVV.

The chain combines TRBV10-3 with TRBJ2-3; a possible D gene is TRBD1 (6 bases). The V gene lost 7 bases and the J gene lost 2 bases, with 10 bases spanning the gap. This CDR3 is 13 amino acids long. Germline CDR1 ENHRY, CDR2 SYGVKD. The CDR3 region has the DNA TGTGCCATCAAGGGACACCTCACAGATACGCAGTATTTT. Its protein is CAIKGHLTDTQYF.

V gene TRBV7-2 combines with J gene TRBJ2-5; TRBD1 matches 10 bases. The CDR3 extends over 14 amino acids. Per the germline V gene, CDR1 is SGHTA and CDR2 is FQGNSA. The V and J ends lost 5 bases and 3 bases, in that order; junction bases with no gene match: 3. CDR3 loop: CASSRGQGKETQYF. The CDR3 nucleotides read TGTGCCAGCAGCCGGGGACAGGGGAAAGAGACCCAGTACTTC.

The CDR3 loop is CASSLQRGAETQYF. The CDR3 DNA reads as TGTGCCAGCAGCTTGCAGCGGGGAGCGGAGACCCAGTACTTC. The J gene is TRBJ2-5, the V gene TRBV7-2; TRBD2 agrees at 7 bases. Germline assignment: CDR1 SGHTA and CDR2 FQGNSA. The V and J ends lost 3 bases and 5 bases, in that order; junction bases with no gene match: 6. This CDR3 spans 14 amino acids.

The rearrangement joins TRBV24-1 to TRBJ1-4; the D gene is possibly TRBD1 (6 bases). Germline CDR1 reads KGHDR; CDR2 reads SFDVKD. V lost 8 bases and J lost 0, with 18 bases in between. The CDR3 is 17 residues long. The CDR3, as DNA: TGTGCCACCACATACACCCCAGGGGAAACAACTAATGAAAAACTGTTTTTT. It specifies CATTYTPGETTNEKLFF.

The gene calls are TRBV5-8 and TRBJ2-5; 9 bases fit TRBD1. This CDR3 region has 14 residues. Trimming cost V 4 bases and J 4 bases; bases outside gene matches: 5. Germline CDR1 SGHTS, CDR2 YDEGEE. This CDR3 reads CASSLGQGRETQYF. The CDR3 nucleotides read TGTGCCAGCAGCCTGGGACAGGGAAGAGAGACCCAGTACTTC.